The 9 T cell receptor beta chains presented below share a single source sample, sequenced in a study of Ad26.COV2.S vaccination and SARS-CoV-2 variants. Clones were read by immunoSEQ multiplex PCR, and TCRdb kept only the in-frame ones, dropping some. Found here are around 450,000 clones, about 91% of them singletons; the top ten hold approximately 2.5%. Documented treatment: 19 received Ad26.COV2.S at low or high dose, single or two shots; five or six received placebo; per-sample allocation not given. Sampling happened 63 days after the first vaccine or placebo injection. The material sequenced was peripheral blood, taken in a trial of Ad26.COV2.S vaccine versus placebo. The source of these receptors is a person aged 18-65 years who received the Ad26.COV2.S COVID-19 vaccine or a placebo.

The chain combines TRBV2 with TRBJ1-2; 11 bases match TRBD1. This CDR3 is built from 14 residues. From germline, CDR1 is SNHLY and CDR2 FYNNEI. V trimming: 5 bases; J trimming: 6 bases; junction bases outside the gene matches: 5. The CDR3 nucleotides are TGTGCCAGCAGTATGGGACAGGGGGGGCATGGCTACACCTTC. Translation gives CASSMGQGGHGYTF. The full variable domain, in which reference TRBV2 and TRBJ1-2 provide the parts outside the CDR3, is EPEVTQTPSHQVTQMGQEVILRCVPISNHLYFYWYRQILGQKVEFLVSFYNNEISEKSEIFDDQFSVERPDGSNFTLKIRSTKLEDSAMYFCASSMGQGGHGYTFGSGTRLTVV.

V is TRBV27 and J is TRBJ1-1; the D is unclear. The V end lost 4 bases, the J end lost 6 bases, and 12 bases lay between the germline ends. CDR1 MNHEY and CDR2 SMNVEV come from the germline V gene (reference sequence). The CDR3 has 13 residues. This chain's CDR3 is CASSYHFGSEAFF. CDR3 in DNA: TGTGCCAGCAGTTATCATTTTGGCTCTGAAGCTTTCTTT.

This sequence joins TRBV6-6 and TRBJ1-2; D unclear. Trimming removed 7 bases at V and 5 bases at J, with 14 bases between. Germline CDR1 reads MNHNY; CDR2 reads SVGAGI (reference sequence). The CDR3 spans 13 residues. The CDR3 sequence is CASTLGGSYGYTF. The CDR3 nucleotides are TGTGCCAGCACCCTAGGCGGGTCATATGGCTACACCTTC.

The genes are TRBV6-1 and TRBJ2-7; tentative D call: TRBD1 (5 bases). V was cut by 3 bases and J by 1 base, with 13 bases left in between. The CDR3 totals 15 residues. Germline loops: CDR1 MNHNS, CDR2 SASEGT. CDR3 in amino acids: CASSDRVGSSYEQYV. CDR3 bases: TGTGCCAGCAGTGACAGGGTGGGTTCTTCCTACGAGCAGTACGTC.

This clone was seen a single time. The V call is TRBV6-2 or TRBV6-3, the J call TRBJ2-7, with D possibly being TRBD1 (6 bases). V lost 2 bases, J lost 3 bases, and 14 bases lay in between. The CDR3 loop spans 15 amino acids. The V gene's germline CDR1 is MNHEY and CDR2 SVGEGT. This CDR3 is CASSYAGTLGYEQYV. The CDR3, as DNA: TGTGCCAGCAGTTACGCCGGGACATTGGGCTACGAGCAGTACGTC.

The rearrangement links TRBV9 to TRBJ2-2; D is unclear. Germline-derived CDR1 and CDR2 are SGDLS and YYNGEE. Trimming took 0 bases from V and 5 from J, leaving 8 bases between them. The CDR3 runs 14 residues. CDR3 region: CASSVVGLTGELFF. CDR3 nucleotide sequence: TGTGCCAGCAGCGTAGTTGGCCTAACCGGGGAGCTGTTTTTT.

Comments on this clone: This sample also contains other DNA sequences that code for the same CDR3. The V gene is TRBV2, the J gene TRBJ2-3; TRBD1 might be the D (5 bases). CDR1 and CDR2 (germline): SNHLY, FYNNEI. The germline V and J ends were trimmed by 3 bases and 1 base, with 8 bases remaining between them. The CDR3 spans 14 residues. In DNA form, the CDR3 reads TGTGCCAGCAGTGACCAGGGCGGCACAGATACGCAGTATTTT. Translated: CASSDQGGTDTQYF.

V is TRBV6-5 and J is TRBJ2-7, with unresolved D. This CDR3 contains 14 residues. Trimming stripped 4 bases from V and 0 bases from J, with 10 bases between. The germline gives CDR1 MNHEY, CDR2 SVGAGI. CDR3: CASSLTPGSYEQYF. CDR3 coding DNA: TGTGCCAGCAGTTTAACACCAGGCTCCTACGAGCAGTACTTC.

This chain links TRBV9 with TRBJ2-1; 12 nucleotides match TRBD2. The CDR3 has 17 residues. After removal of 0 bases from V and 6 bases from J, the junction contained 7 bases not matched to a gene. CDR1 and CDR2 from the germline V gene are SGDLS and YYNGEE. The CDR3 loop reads CASSVGGSSGRVNEQFF. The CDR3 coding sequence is TGTGCCAGCAGCGTAGGAGGCTCTAGCGGGAGGGTCAATGAGCAGTTCTTC.